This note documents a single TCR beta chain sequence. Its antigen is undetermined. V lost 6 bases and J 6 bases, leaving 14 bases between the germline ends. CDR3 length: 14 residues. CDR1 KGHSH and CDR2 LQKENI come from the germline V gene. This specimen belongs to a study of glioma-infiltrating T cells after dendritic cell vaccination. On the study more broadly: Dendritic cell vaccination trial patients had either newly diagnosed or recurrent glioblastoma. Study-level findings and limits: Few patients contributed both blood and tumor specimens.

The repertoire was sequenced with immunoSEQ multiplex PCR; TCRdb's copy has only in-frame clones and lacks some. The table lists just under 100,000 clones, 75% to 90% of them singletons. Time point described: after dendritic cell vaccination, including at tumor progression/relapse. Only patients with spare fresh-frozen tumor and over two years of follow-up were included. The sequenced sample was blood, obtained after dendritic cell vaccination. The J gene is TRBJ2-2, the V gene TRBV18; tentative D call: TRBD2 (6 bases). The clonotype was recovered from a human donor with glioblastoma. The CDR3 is CASSRGTPAGELFF. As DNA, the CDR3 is TGTGCCAGCTCCCGGGGGACGCCTGCCGGGGAGCTGTTTTTT.